Listed here are 8 T cell receptor beta chains from one sample, sequenced in a study of regulatory T cells in long-lasting Graves disease. The time point was: persistent/refractory GD, antithyroid drugs over 5 years with positive TRAb. Scientists built the TCR library using RNA that was extracted from PBMCs. Library construction for TCR beta used iRepertoire HTBI primers and Arm-PCR of CDR3 regions. TCRdb passed the multiplex PCR reads through MiXCR, listing each CDR3 protein once. In the table there are hundreds of thousands of distinct CDR3 sequences, less than 25% of which are singletons. The sequences come from peripheral blood mononuclear cells (PBMCs), collected when the disease was refractory, from a patient treated with antithyroid drugs. The receptors shown here come from a female donor with Graves disease.

A remark on this clonotype: This clone may be a read error of a much larger clone one base away. The chain combines TRBV20-1 with TRBJ2-7; 8 nucleotides line up with TRBD1. This CDR3 contains 15 residues. V trimming: 1 base; J trimming: 3 bases; junction bases outside the gene matches: 8. CDR1 is DFQATT, CDR2 SNEGSKA, per germline (reference sequence). The CDR3 DNA follows: TGCAGTGCTAGAGGACAGGGGACTCCAGACTACGAGCAGTACTTC. This sequence encodes CSARGQGTPDYEQYF.

The CDR3 reads CATSGQTSGGLNEQFF. The DNA for the CDR3 is TGTGCCACCAGTGGACAGACTAGCGGGGGCCTCAATGAGCAGTTCTTC. The chain links TRBV24-1 to TRBJ2-1; 12 bases align to TRBD2. The CDR3 runs to 16 residues. Per germline, CDR1 KGHDR and CDR2 SFDVKD. Trimming cost V 5 bases and J 6 bases; bases outside gene matches: 7.

This clonotype was picked up many times. This chain links TRBV28 with TRBJ1-5; TRBD1 aligns across 8 bases. CDR3 length equals 16 residues. Germline V gene sequence: CDR1 MDHEN, CDR2 SYDVKM. V trimming: 4 bases; J trimming: 2 bases; junction bases outside the gene matches: 7. The CDR3 here is CASSSTGGAGNQPQHF. The CDR3 coding sequence is TGTGCCAGCAGTTCTACAGGGGGTGCTGGCAATCAGCCCCAGCATTTT.

This clonotype was observed many times. The chain joins TRBV7-2 to TRBJ1-6, with D tentatively TRBD1 (5 bases). The ends were cut back, 3 bases at V and 9 bases at J, with 15 bases in the middle. This CDR3 region has 15 residues. Germline CDR1 is SGHTA and CDR2 is FQGNSA. The CDR3 region is CASSFRQGVFSPLHF. Here the CDR3 DNA reads TGTGCCAGCAGCTTTCGGCAGGGCGTTTTTTCACCCCTCCACTTT.

The table lists this clonotype with many counts. The rearrangement links TRBV5-5 to TRBJ1-6, with a tentative D call TRBD1 (5 bases). Deletions cut 0 bases from V and 6 bases from J, with 7 bases between. This CDR3 has 14 residues. Germline V gene lookup returns CDR1 SGHKS and CDR2 YYEKEE (reference sequence). CDR3 nucleotides: TGTGCCAGCAGCTTGGAGACAGTTAATTCACCCCTCCACTTT. It yields the protein CASSLETVNSPLHF.

Details on this clonotype: A much larger clone lies a single base off, so this may be a read error. The chain employs TRBV6-1 and TRBJ1-1; TRBD1 agrees at 11 bases. The CDR3 contains 15 residues. From germline, CDR1 is MNHNS and CDR2 SASEGT. The V and J ends lost 10 bases and 1 base, in that order; junction bases with no gene match: 8. This CDR3 is CATRGQGARNTEAFF. CDR3 DNA: TGTGCCACCAGAGGACAGGGGGCGAGGAACACTGAAGCTTTCTTT.

This clonotype was counted a few times. This chain uses TRBV28 with TRBJ1-2; the match to TRBD1 covers 7 bases. Germline CDR1 reads MDHEN; CDR2 reads SYDVKM. V shed 6 bases, J shed 4 bases, and the junction held 8 bases outside the gene matches. The CDR3 is 14 residues long. This CDR3 reads CASSNRGFGYGYTF. CDR3 DNA: TGTGCCAGCAGCAACAGGGGTTTTGGCTATGGCTACACCTTC.

This clonotype was detected a few times. The rearrangement uses TRBV19 and TRBJ2-2; D remains unclear. CDR3 length: 14 amino acids. CDR1 is LNHDA and CDR2 is SQIVND in the germline V gene (reference sequence). V was shortened by 4 bases and J by 4 bases, with 10 bases between the two germline ends. CDR3 sequence (DNA): TGTGCCAGTAGTAATAACCACGGCACCGGGGAGCTGTTTTTT. Protein sequence: CASSNNHGTGELFF.